The rows below give T cell receptor beta chains drawn from one sample of a study of identical twins. Each CDR3 protein is one row after TCRdb ran MiXCR on the 5' RACE reads. The sample shows roughly 700,000 distinct CDR3 sequences, around 8.3% of them seen only once. These data also featured in a second study, about yellow fever vaccine responses in identical twins.

The sample taken for sequencing was PBMCs. These TCRs come from a woman between 18 and 29 years old in good health. Both conserved end residues are part of each CDR3. D genes are given only for firm matches. Size values are once, few and many counts, or a class for expanded clones, and some rows have none.

J | V | D | size | CDR3 | DNA
TRBJ2-3 | TRBV7-3 | NA | many | CASSFGTSDTQYF | TGTGCCAGCAGCTTTGGTACCTCAGATACGCAGTATTTT
TRBJ2-7 | TRBV6-1 | TRBD2 | NA | CASSGGLAGRSSYEQYF | TGTGCCAGCAGTGGGGGACTAGCGGGTAGGAGCTCCTACGAGCAGTACTTC
TRBJ2-2 | TRBV6-1 | NA | many | CASRGPTAARELFF | TGTGCCAGCCGGGGTCCGACAGCCGCGAGGGAGCTGTTTTTT
TRBJ2-3 | TRBV24-1 | NA | many | CATSPHTDTQYF | TGTGCCACCAGCCCCCACACAGATACGCAGTATTTT
TRBJ2-2 | TRBV24-1 | NA | NA | CATKPTNTGELFF | TGTGCCACCAAACCCACGAACACCGGGGAGCTGTTTTTT
TRBJ2-2 | TRBV6-2/TRBV6-3 | NA | many | CASSRLRGSTGELFF | TGTGCCAGCAGCAGACTGAGGGGTTCCACCGGGGAGCTGTTTTTT
TRBJ2-2 | TRBV24-1 | NA | few | CATRAHANTGELFF | TGTGCCACCAGAGCCCACGCGAACACCGGGGAGCTGTTTTTT
TRBJ2-7 | TRBV28 | NA | NA | CASSLVTKWPYEQYF | TGTGCCAGCAGTTTAGTCACGAAGTGGCCCTACGAGCAGTACTTC
TRBJ2-1 | TRBV24-1 | TRBD2 | many | CATSDTRGVPGNEQFF | TGTGCCACCAGTGATACCCGGGGGGTTCCCGGGAATGAGCAGTTCTTC
TRBJ2-1 | TRBV25-1 | NA | many | CASSEYPDVSSYNEQFF | TGTGCCAGCAGTGAATATCCTGACGTGAGCTCCTACAATGAGCAGTTCTTC
TRBJ2-1 | TRBV4-3 | TRBD2 | NA | CASSQPPVAGVSNEQFF | TGCGCCAGCAGCCAACCCCCTGTGGCGGGAGTTTCTAATGAGCAGTTCTTC
TRBJ2-1 | TRBV4-2 | TRBD2 | few | CASSPGGLAGTTSYNEQFF | TGTGCCAGCAGCCCGGGTGGACTAGCGGGAACAACCTCCTACAATGAGCAGTTCTTC
TRBJ2-5 | TRBV11-2 | NA | few | CASSLVNQLQETQYF | TGTGCCAGCAGCTTAGTTAACCAGCTCCAAGAGACCCAGTACTTC
TRBJ2-6 | TRBV5-1 | NA | few | CASSLDFSGANVLTF | TGCGCCAGCAGCTTGGATTTCTCTGGGGCCAACGTCCTGACTTTC
TRBJ1-5 | TRBV6-5 | NA | NA | CASSYSHGSEWPQHF | TGTGCCAGCAGTTACTCGCACGGGTCCGAATGGCCCCAGCATTTT
TRBJ2-7 | TRBV3-1 | NA | NA | CASTQNGRGFEQYF | TGTGCCAGCACCCAGAACGGCAGGGGTTTCGAGCAGTACTTC
TRBJ2-5 | TRBV20-1 | TRBD2 | many | CSASPSGRAVGKTQYF | TGCAGTGCTAGTCCCAGCGGGAGAGCCGTGGGGAAGACCCAGTACTTC
TRBJ2-3 | TRBV7-9 | NA | NA | CASSKAGVLDTQYF | TGTGCCAGCAGCAAAGCAGGGGTTTTGGATACGCAGTATTTT
TRBJ1-4 | TRBV7-9 | NA | NA | CASSPPPTSGEKLFF | TGTGCCAGCAGCCCACCTCCCACGTCGGGTGAAAAACTGTTTTTT
TRBJ2-5 | TRBV6-1 | NA | NA | CASRQGSQETQYF | TGTGCCAGCAGACAGGGAAGCCAAGAGACCCAGTACTTC
TRBJ2-1 | TRBV20-1 | TRBD2 | many | CSARDPGGSYNEQFF | TGCAGTGCTAGAGATCCGGGGGGTTCCTACAATGAGCAGTTCTTC
TRBJ1-3 | TRBV12-3/TRBV12-4 | TRBD1 | many | CASSLTGGSSGNTIYF | TGTGCCAGCAGTTTGACAGGGGGCAGCTCTGGAAACACCATATATTTT
TRBJ2-1 | TRBV29-1 | NA | many | CSVDPGLGSYNEQFF | TGCAGCGTTGACCCGGGACTGGGCTCCTACAATGAGCAGTTCTTC
TRBJ1-1 | TRBV7-9 | NA | NA | CASSLAGGASTEAFF | TGTGCCAGCAGCTTAGCGGGGGGCGCAAGCACTGAAGCTTTCTTT
TRBJ2-7 | TRBV25-1 | NA | few | CASSEASSYEQYF | TGTGCCAGCAGTGAGGCCAGCTCCTACGAGCAGTACTTC
TRBJ2-7 | TRBV20-1 | TRBD1 | NA | CSANIPGQTYEQYF | TGCAGTGCCAATATACCGGGACAGACCTACGAGCAGTACTTC
TRBJ2-1 | TRBV2 | TRBD2 | few | CASRGTGGNNEQFF | TGTGCCAGCAGAGGTACGGGGGGTAACAATGAGCAGTTCTTC
TRBJ2-7 | TRBV6-2/TRBV6-3 | NA | NA | CASSPSRGKYF | TGTGCCAGCAGTCCGTCTCGCGGAAAGTACTTC